The source of this TCR beta chain is a study of blood T cells in healthy people across ages. As for the study in general: Capture by template switching was about one barcoded beta molecule per two T cells.

The CDR3 covers 14 residues. With 2 bases removed from V and 10 bases from J, the gap between germline ends came to 17 bases. Germline CDR1 and CDR2: SGHRS and YFSETQ. A second PCR of about 7 to 12 cycles used a sample-barcoded 5' primer and a J-beta primer mix. TCRdb itself ran the 5' RACE reads through MiXCR, one entry per CDR3 protein. Of roughly 680,000 distinct CDR3 sequences detected, 52% appear once; the ten largest clones hold 13%. The chain is built from TRBV5-1 and TRBJ2-3, with D possibly matching TRBD1 (6 bases). The clonotype was recovered from an elderly woman in good health. The source material was blood. Here the CDR3 reads CASSFGQKGNAQYF. As DNA, the CDR3 is TGCGCCAGCAGCTTTGGACAGAAGGGAAATGCGCAGTATTTT.